The 11 T cell receptor beta chains below come from one sample, sequenced in a study of T cell responses to AZD1222 COVID-19 vaccine. The repertoire was sequenced with immunoSEQ multiplex PCR; TCRdb's copy has only in-frame clones and lacks some. The data hold approximately 82,000 clones, with approximately 91% observed a single time. Specimen: peripheral blood, collected on day 0 of AZD1222 vaccination. These receptors came from an adult in good health.

This rearrangement joins TRBV7-9 to TRBJ1-4; 9 bases line up with TRBD1. CDR3 size: 14 residues. The J segment lost 8 bases and the V segment lost 5 bases, leaving 6 bases of the junction unmatched. From germline, CDR1 is SEHNR and CDR2 FQNEAQ (reference sequence). In nucleotides, the CDR3 is TGTGCCAGCAGCCGACAGGGGGTTGAGGAAAAACTGTTTTTT. This translates into CASSRQGVEEKLFF.

This chain joins TRBV4-3 and TRBJ2-3; TRBD2 agrees at 13 bases. CDR1 is LGHNA, CDR2 YSLEER, per germline. CDR3 length: 15 residues. Losses at the gene ends were 5 bases for V and 5 bases for J; bases not matched to a gene: 4. The CDR3 loop reads CASSTSGGAGDTQYF. CDR3 DNA sequence: TGCGCCAGCAGCACTAGCGGGGGGGCCGGAGATACGCAGTATTTT.

The chain links TRBV19 to TRBJ2-7; 10 nucleotides line up with TRBD1. This CDR3 has 13 residues. Germline V gene sequence: CDR1 LNHDA, CDR2 SQIVND (reference sequence). CDR3 amino acids: CACRDRGGYEQYF. CDR3 bases: TGTGCTTGTAGGGACAGGGGAGGTTACGAGCAGTACTTC. The full variable domain, rest sourced from reference TRBV19 and TRBJ2-7, is DGGITQSPKYLFRKEGQNVTLSCEQNLNHDAMYWYRQDPGQGLRLIYYSQIVNDFQKGDIAEGYSVSREKKESFPLTVTSAQKNPTAFYLCACRDRGGYEQYFGPGTRLTVT.

V usage is TRBV28 and J usage is TRBJ1-6; D is ambiguous. Trimming shortened V by 7 bases and J by 8 bases, and 9 bases separated the two germline ends. The CDR3 is 12 residues long. In germline, CDR1 is MDHEN, CDR2 SYDVKM. The CDR3 reads CASMIGHSPLHF. The DNA for the CDR3 is TGTGCCAGCATGATAGGTCATTCACCCCTCCACTTT.

This chain links TRBV5-1 with TRBJ1-4; D is uncertain. The CDR3 loop spans 16 amino acids. V was trimmed by 0 bases and J by 2 bases, leaving 11 bases between them. Per germline, CDR1 SGHRS and CDR2 YFSETQ. CDR3 sequence reads: CASSLVVGSTNEKLFF. The CDR3 region has the DNA TGCGCCAGCAGCTTGGTTGTCGGGTCGACTAATGAAAAACTGTTTTTT. The whole variable domain, remainder taken from reference TRBV5-1 and TRBJ1-4, is KAGVTQTPRYLIKTRGQQVTLSCSPISGHRSVSWYQQTPGQGLQFLFEYFSETQRNKGNFPGRFSGRQFSNSRSEMNVSTLELGDSALYLCASSLVVGSTNEKLFFGSGTQLSVL.

This sequence joins TRBV19 and TRBJ1-1; weak D call: TRBD1 (5 bases). The V and J ends lost 0 bases and 0 bases respectively, with 11 bases between them. Germline V gives CDR1 LNHDA, CDR2 SQIVND (reference sequence). The CDR3 spans 16 residues. The CDR3 is CASSIDGGRMNTEAFF. The CDR3 region has the DNA TGTGCCAGTAGTATAGATGGGGGAAGGATGAACACTGAAGCTTTCTTT.

The V gene is TRBV9, the J gene TRBJ2-1; possible D gene TRBD1, 6 bases. Germline CDR1 and CDR2: SGDLS and YYNGEE. CDR3 size: 14 residues. Trimming took 4 bases from V and 5 from J, leaving 13 bases between them. The CDR3 is CASSPRTENNEQFF. CDR3 in DNA: TGTGCCAGCAGCCCGAGGACAGAAAACAATGAGCAGTTCTTC.

The CDR3 here is CASGTGGGSYGYTF. As DNA, the CDR3 is TGTGCCAGCGGGACAGGGGGCGGGTCCTATGGCTACACCTTC. This rearrangement joins TRBV6-6 to TRBJ1-2; 12 bases are shared with TRBD1. The CDR3 loop spans 14 amino acids. Unmatched junction bases numbered 5, after V lost 8 bases and J lost 4 bases. Germline loops: CDR1 MNHNY, CDR2 SVGAGI (reference sequence).

The chain combines TRBV6-6 with TRBJ2-7; 7 positions match TRBD1. The CDR3 totals 13 residues. Germline CDR1 is MNHNY and CDR2 is SVGAGI (reference sequence). V was pared by 5 bases and J by 0 bases, with 1 base of the junction left unmatched. The CDR3 DNA reads as TGTGCCAGCAGTGGGACAGACTCCTACGAGCAGTACTTC. It encodes CASSGTDSYEQYF.

This clone was detected once. The V call is TRBV18, the J call TRBJ1-1, with D unresolved. Germline V gene data show CDR1 as KGHSH and CDR2 as LQKENI. The CDR3 runs to 12 residues. Trimming pared 6 bases from V and 7 bases from J, leaving 12 bases between. CDR3 in amino acids: CASSPSTFEAFF. The CDR3 region has the DNA TGTGCCAGCTCCCCGAGCACCTTTGAAGCTTTCTTT.

J is TRBJ2-1 and V is TRBV19; TRBD2 agrees at 9 bases. J gave up 4 bases and V 4 bases, and 8 bases lay outside the gene matches. The V gene's germline CDR1 is LNHDA and CDR2 SQIVND (reference sequence). The CDR3 loop spans 16 amino acids. CDR3 in DNA: TGTGCCAGTAGTAGCCGAAGCGGGGGGCCGTACAATGAGCAGTTCTTC. Its protein product is CASSSRSGGPYNEQFF.